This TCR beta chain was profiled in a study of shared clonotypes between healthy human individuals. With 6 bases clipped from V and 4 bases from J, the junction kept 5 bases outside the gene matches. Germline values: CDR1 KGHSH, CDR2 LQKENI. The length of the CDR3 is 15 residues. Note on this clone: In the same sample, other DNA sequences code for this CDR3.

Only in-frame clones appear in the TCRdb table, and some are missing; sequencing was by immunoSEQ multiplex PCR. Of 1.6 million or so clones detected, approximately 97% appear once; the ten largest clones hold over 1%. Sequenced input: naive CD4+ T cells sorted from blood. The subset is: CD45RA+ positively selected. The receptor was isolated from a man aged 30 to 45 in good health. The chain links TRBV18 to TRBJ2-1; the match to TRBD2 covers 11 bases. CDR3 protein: CASSPGLAGYNEQFF. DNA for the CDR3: TGTGCCAGCTCCCCAGGACTAGCGGGTTACAATGAGCAGTTCTTC.